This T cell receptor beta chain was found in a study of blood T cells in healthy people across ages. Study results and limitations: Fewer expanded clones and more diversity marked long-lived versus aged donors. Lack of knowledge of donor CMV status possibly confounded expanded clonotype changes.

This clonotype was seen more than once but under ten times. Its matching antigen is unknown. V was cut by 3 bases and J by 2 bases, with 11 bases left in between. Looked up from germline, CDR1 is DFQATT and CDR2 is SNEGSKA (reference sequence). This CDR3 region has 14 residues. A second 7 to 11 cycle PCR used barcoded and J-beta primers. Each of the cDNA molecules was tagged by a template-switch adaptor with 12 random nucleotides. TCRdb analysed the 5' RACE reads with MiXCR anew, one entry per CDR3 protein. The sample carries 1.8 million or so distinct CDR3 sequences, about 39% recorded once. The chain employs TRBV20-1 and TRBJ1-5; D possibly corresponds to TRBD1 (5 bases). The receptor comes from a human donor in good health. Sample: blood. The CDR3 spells CSASAGGRNQPQHF. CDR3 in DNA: TGCAGTGCTAGCGCGGGGGGTCGCAATCAGCCCCAGCATTTT.